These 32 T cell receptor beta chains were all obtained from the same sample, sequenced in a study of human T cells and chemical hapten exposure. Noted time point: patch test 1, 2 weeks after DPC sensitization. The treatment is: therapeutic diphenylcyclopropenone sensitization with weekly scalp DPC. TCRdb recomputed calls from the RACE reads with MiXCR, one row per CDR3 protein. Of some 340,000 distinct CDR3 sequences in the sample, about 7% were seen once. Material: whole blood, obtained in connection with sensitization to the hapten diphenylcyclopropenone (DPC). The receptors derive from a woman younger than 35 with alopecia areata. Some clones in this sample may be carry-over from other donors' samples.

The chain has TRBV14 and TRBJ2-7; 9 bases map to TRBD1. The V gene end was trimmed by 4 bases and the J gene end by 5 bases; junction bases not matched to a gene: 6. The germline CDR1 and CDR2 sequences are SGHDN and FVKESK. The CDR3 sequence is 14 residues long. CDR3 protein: CASSRLTGGNEQYF. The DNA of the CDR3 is TGTGCCAGCAGCCGACTGACAGGGGGAAACGAGCAGTACTTC.

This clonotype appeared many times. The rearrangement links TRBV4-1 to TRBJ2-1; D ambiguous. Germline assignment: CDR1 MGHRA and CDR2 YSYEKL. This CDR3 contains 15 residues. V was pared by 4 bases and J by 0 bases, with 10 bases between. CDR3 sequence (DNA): TGCGCCAGCAGCCCGCAGGTGACCTCCTACAATGAGCAGTTCTTC. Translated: CASSPQVTSYNEQFF.

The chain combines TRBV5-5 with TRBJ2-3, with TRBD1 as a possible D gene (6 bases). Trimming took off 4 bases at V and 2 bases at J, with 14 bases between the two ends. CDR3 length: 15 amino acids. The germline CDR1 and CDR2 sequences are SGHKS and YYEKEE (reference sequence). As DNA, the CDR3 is TGTGCCAGCAGCGCCCGGGACAAATACACAGATACGCAGTATTTT. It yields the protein CASSARDKYTDTQYF. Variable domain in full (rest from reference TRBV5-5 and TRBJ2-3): DAGVTQSPTHLIKTRGQQVTLRCSPISGHKSVSWYQQVLGQGPQFIFQYYEKEERGRGNFPDRFSARQFPNYSSELNVNALLLGDSALYLCASSARDKYTDTQYFGPGTRLTVL.

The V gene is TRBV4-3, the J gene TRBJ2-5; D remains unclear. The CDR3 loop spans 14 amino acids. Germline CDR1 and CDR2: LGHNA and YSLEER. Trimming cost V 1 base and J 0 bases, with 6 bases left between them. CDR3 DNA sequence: TGCGCCAGCAGCCAAGGGCTAGACCAAGAGACCCAGTACTTC. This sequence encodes CASSQGLDQETQYF.

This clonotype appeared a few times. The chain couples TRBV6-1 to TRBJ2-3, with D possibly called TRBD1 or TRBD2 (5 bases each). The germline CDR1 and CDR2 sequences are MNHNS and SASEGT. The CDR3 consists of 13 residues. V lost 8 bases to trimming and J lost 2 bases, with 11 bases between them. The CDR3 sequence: CASRDVLTDTQYF. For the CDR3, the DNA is TGTGCCAGCCGGGACGTACTCACAGATACGCAGTATTTT.

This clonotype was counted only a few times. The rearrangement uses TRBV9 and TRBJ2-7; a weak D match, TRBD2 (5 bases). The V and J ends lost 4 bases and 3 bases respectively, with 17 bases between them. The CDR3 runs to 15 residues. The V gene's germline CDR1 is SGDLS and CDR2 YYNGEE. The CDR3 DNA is TGTGCCAGCAGCCCCCAGACGGGGTTCGTCTACGAGCAGTACTTC. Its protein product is CASSPQTGFVYEQYF.

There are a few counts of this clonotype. In nucleotides, the CDR3 is TGTGCCACCTGGCCCGGACAGGGATATACGCAGTATTTT. This encodes CATWPGQGYTQYF. This chain connects TRBV2 to TRBJ2-3, with 8 bases lining up with TRBD1. Germline V gene lookup returns CDR1 SNHLY and CDR2 FYNNEI. Trimming cost V 10 bases and J 7 bases; bases outside gene matches: 10. CDR3 size: 13 residues.

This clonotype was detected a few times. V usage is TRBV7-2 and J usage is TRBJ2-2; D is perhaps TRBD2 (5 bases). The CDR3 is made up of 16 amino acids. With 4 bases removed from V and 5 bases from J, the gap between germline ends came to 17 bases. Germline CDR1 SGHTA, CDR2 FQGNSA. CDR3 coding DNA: TGTGCCAGCAGCTCCCCGGGGTACCTTGCGACCGGGGAGCTGTTTTTT. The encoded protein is CASSSPGYLATGELFF.

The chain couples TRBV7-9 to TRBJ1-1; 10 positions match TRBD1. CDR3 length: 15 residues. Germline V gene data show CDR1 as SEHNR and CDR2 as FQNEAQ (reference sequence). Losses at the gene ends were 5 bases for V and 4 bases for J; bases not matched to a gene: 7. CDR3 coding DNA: TGTGCCAGCAGCGCTTGGACAGGGGGAGTCACTGAAGCTTTCTTT. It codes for CASSAWTGGVTEAFF.

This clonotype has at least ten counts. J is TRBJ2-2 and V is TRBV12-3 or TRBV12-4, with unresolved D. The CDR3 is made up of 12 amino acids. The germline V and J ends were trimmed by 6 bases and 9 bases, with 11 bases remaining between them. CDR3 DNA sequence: TGTGCCAGCAGCATATCTGAGTGGGAGCTGTTTTTT. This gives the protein CASSISEWELFF.

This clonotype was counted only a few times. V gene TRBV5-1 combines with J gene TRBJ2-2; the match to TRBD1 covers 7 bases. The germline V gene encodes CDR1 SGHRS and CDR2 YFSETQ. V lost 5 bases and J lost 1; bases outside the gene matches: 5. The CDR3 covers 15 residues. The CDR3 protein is CASRAGTENTGELFF. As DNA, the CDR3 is TGCGCCAGCAGAGCCGGGACAGAGAACACCGGGGAGCTGTTTTTT.

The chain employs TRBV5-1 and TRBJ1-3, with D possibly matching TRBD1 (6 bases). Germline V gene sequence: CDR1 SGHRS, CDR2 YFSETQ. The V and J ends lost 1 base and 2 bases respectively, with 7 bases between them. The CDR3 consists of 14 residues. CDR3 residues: CASSLTGPGNTIYF. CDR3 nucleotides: TGCGCCAGCAGCTTGACAGGGCCTGGAAACACCATATATTTT.

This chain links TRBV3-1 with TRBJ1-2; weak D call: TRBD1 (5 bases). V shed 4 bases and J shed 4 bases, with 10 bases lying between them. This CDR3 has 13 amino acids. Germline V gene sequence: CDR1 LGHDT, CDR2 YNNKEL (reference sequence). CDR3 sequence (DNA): TGTGCCAGCAGCCGGGGCAGCCTCTATGGCTACACCTTC. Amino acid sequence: CASSRGSLYGYTF.

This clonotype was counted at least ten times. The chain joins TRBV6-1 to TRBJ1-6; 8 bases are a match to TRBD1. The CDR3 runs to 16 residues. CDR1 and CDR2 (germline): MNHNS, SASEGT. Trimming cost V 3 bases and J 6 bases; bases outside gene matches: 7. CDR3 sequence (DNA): TGTGCCAGCAGTGACCCAGGGGGCTACGGTAATTCACCCCTCCACTTT. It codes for CASSDPGGYGNSPLHF.

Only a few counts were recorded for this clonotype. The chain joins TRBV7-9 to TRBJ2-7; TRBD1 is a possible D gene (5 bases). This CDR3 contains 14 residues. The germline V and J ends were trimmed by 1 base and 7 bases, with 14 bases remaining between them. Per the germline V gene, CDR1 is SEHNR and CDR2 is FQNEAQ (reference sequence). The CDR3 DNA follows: TGTGCCAGCAGCTTAGGACAGATAGCTGAGGAGCAGTACTTC. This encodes CASSLGQIAEEQYF.

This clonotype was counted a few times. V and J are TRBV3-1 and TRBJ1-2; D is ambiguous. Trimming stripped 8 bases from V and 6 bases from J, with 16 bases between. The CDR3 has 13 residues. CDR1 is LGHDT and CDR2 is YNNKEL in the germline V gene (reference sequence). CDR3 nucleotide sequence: TGTGCCAGCCGGAGGTCCCTGACGGATGGCTACACCTTC. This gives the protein CASRRSLTDGYTF.

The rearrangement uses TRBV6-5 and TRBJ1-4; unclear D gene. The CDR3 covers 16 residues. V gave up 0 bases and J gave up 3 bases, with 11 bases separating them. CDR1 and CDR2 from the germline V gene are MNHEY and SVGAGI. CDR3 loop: CASSYSRRLSNEKLFF. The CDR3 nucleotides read TGTGCCAGCAGTTACTCGAGACGACTTTCTAATGAAAAACTGTTTTTT.

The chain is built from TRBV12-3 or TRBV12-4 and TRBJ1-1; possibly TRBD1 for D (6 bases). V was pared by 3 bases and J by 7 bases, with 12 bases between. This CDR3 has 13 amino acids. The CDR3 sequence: CASSFKGEGEAFF. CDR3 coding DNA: TGTGCCAGCAGTTTTAAGGGGGAAGGTGAAGCTTTCTTT.

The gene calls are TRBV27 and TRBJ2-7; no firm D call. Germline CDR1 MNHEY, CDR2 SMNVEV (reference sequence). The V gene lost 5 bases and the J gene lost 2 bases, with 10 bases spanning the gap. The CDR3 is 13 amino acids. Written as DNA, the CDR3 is TGTGCCAGCAGTCCCCTCAAACCCTACGAGCAGTACTTC. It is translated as CASSPLKPYEQYF.

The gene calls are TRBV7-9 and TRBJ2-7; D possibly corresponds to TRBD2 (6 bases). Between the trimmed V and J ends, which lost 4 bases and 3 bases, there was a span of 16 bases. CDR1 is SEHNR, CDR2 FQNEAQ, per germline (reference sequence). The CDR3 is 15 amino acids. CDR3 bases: TGTGCCAGCAGCTACACTGGACGGAGGGACTACGAGCAGTACTTC. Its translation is CASSYTGRRDYEQYF.

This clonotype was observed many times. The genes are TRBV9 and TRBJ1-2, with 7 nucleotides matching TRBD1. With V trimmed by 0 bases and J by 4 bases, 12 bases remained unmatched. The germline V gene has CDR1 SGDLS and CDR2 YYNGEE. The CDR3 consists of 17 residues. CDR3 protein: CASSVDWRRTGLYGYTF. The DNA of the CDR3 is TGTGCCAGCAGCGTAGATTGGCGGAGGACAGGCCTCTATGGCTACACCTTC.

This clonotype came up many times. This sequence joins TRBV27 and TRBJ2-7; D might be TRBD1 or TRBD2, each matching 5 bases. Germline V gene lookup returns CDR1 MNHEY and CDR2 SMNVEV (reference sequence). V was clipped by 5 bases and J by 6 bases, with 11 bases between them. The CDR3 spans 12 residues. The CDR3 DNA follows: TGTGCCAGCAGTCTAGCAGGGAGCGAGCAGTACTTC. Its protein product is CASSLAGSEQYF.

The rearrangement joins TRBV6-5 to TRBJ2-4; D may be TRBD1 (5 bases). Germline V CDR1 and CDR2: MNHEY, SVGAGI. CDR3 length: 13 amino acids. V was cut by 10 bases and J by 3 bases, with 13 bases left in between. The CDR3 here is CATEGVNKNIQYF. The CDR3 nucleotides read TGTGCCACCGAAGGGGTCAACAAAAACATTCAGTACTTC.

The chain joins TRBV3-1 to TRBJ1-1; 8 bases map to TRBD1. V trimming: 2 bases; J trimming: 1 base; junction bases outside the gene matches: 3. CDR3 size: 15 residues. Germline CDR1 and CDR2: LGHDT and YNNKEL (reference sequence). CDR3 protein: CASSQTQGGNTEAFF. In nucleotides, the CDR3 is TGTGCCAGCAGCCAAACACAGGGGGGGAACACTGAAGCTTTCTTT.

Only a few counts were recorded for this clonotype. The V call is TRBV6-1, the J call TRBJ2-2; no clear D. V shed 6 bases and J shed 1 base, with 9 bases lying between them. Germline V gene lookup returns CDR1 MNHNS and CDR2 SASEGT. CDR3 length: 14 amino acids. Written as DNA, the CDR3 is TGTGCCAGCAGACCATACATGAACACCGGGGAGCTGTTTTTT. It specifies CASRPYMNTGELFF.

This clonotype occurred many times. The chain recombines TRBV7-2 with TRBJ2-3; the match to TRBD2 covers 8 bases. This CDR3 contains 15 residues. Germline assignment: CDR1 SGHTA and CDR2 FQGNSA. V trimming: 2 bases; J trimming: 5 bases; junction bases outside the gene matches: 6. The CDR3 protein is CASSLNGGAGDTQYF. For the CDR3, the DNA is TGTGCCAGCAGCTTAAACGGGGGGGCGGGAGATACGCAGTATTTT.

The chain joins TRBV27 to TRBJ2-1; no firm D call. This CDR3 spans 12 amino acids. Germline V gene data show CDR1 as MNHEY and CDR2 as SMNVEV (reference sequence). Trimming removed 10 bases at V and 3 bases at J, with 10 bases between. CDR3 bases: TGTGCCACCAGCCCCAACTACAATGAGCAGTTCTTC. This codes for CATSPNYNEQFF.

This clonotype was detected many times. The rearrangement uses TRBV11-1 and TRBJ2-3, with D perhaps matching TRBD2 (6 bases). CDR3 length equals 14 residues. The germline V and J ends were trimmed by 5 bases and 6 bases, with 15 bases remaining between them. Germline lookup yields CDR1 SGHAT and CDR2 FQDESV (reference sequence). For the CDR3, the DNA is TGTGCCAGCAGCCAGGAGGGGAGGCTGGATACGCAGTATTTT. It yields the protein CASSQEGRLDTQYF.

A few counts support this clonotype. The CDR3 loop reads CATPQRQRGPLYGYTF. CDR3 nucleotides: TGTGCCACTCCTCAACGACAGAGGGGGCCTCTCTATGGCTACACCTTC. The V gene is TRBV24-1, the J gene TRBJ1-2; 7 bases are a match to TRBD1. With 10 bases clipped from V and 4 bases from J, the junction kept 17 bases outside the gene matches. The CDR3 runs to 16 residues. Germline CDR1 KGHDR, CDR2 SFDVKD.

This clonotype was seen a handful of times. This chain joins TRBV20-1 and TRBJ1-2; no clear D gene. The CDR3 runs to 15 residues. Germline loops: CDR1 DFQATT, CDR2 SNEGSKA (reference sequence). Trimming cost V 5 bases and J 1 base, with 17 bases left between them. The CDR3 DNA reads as TGCAGTGCTCAAGGTCCGGCAGAGTTTAACTATGGCTACACCTTC. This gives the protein CSAQGPAEFNYGYTF.

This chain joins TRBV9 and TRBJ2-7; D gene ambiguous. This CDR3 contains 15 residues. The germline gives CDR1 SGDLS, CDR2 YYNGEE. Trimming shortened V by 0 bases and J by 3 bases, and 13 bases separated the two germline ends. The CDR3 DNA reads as TGTGCCAGCAGCGTAGGCATCGGAGTTTTCTACGAGCAGTACTTC. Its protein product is CASSVGIGVFYEQYF.

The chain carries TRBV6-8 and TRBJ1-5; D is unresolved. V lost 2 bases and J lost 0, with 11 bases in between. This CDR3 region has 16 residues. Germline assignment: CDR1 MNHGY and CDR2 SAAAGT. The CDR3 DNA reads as TGTGCCAGCAGTTACCGAAGTTTTGATAGCAATCAGCCCCAGCATTTT. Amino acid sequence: CASSYRSFDSNQPQHF.